This section outlines one T cell receptor beta chain sequence together with its context. What antigen it recognizes has not been identified. Per-base qualities were not stored, and no clone one base away is much larger. The data belong to a study of shared clonotypes between healthy human individuals (dated by TCRdb to about 2020). Some background on the complete study: A couple of women and a few men aged 18 to 49 years were included in the cohort. For each donor, CD4 naive and CD4 memory were each given three plates, CD8 naive was given two plates, and CD8 memory was given one plate. Blood TCR repertoires of five healthy adults were deeply sequenced to estimate repertoire size and the extent of clonotype sharing between individuals. Libraries were prepared and TCR repertoires were sequenced by different laboratories using diverse techniques, in order to increase sequencing depth and limit assay-specific biases. Per donor, leukapheresis produced somewhere between about 0.94 and 9 billion PBMCs.

Healthy HIV-negative adults with no recently reported acute infections or vaccinations were included as donors. All donors were Caucasian adults living in Nashville, Tennessee, USA. Magnetic negative selection was used to enrich CD4+ T cells, after which naive cells were positively selected on CD45RA and the negative fraction became the memory subset. Blood was collected by leukapheresis, and PBMCs were isolated by Ficoll-Histopaque density gradient centrifugation and then cryopreserved in liquid nitrogen vapor phase. Analytical flow cytometry was used to check the purity and quantity of each magnetically sorted T cell population. Genomic DNA was isolated from every sorted fraction and measured by UV absorbance on a Nanodrop 2000c. From a lookup of the germline V gene (reference sequence), CDR1 and CDR2 are LNHDA and SQIVND. V loses 8 bases of germline sequence and J loses 7 bases, and the interval between the two ends is 23 bases. CDR3 length: 16 amino acids, cysteine to phenylalanine. Only the CDR3 DNA is retained, 48 bases long and in frame from the first base.

Using the deep immunoSEQ assay, TCR CDR3 regions were amplified from genomic DNA by multiplex PCR. Genomic DNA extracted from each cell subset was distributed evenly over all wells of several immunoSEQ 96-well plates, and each plate served as one replicate. For sorted subsets, about 200 ng genomic DNA, equal to about 30,000 T cell genomes, was loaded into each replicate PCR. Purified libraries were quantified with a Qubit 3.0 fluorometer, sized on a Bioanalyzer 2100, and re-quantified with the KAPA Library Quantification kit. Every immunoSEQ 96-well plate was sequenced on a dedicated single-read 150-cycle Illumina NextSeq 550 flow cell. Under the source paper's analysis protocol: Because the immunoSEQ output included only junctional sequences and no quality scores, the filtering could not be the same as the filtering used for full-length reads. To assign V/J genes and CDR3, sequences were annotated against IMGT germline references using PyIR, a Python wrapper for IgBLAST v1.9. Reads were removed for weak V/J assignments (E-value above 1e-6), missing CDR3, stop codons, out-of-frame junctions, or ambiguous translated residues. V3J clonotypes were defined as sequences sharing an identical inferred V gene, J gene, and CDR3 amino acid sequence. The percentage overlap between two repertoires was calculated by dividing the number of shared unique clonotypes by the size of the smaller repertoire. Three approaches were used to assess repertoire richness: RTK rarefaction, the Chao1 estimator, and Recon v2.1 estimates of unobserved clonotypes. OLGA was used to compute generation probabilities for all TCRbeta clonotypes that the gDNA method yielded from a few donors. Not all clones reach the TCRdb copy of this immuneACCESS table, which keeps in-frame sequences only. Checked studies attribute under half of the gap to unresolved V genes and leave the rest unexplained. V and J calls and clone size are given by that table; D and trimming were obtained from the DNA. The sample profile shows about 1 million clones; about 80% of them were found once. The leading ten clones occupy about 0.52% of the sample.

Overall study outcomes, separate from this receptor: Pairwise subsampling led to the expectation that sequencing depth would affect the degree of clonotype sharing among donors. Because the study included only a small number of donors, the genetic and exposure-history diversity represented was limited. Compared with non-shared clonotypes, the clonotypes found in all four sorted-subset donors had higher generation probabilities. Sampling was limited to blood, and TCR repertoires in tissue likely differ from TCR repertoires in blood. About 5% of naive CD4, 3.5% of naive CD8, approximately 2% of memory CD4, and 0.4% of memory CD8 clonotypes were shared across four donors. Estimated clonotype richness was generally larger for naive than for memory subsets. Rarefaction of sorted-subset datasets indicated incomplete sequencing despite the large sequencing depth.

The TCR comes from a man younger than 35 in good health. Some clones in this sample may be carry-over from other donors' samples. The chain uses TRBV19 and TRBJ2-2; possibly the D gene is TRBD2, per 6 matching bases. The sequencing input was memory CD4+ T cells from PBMCs. Taken with the paper, the label for cell subset or site translates to: CD45RA-negative fraction. In nucleotide form, the sequence is TGTGCCAGTGCTGACGTGCGGGGTTGGCTGGACGGGGAGCTGTTTTTT. The encoded protein is CASADVRGWLDGELFF.